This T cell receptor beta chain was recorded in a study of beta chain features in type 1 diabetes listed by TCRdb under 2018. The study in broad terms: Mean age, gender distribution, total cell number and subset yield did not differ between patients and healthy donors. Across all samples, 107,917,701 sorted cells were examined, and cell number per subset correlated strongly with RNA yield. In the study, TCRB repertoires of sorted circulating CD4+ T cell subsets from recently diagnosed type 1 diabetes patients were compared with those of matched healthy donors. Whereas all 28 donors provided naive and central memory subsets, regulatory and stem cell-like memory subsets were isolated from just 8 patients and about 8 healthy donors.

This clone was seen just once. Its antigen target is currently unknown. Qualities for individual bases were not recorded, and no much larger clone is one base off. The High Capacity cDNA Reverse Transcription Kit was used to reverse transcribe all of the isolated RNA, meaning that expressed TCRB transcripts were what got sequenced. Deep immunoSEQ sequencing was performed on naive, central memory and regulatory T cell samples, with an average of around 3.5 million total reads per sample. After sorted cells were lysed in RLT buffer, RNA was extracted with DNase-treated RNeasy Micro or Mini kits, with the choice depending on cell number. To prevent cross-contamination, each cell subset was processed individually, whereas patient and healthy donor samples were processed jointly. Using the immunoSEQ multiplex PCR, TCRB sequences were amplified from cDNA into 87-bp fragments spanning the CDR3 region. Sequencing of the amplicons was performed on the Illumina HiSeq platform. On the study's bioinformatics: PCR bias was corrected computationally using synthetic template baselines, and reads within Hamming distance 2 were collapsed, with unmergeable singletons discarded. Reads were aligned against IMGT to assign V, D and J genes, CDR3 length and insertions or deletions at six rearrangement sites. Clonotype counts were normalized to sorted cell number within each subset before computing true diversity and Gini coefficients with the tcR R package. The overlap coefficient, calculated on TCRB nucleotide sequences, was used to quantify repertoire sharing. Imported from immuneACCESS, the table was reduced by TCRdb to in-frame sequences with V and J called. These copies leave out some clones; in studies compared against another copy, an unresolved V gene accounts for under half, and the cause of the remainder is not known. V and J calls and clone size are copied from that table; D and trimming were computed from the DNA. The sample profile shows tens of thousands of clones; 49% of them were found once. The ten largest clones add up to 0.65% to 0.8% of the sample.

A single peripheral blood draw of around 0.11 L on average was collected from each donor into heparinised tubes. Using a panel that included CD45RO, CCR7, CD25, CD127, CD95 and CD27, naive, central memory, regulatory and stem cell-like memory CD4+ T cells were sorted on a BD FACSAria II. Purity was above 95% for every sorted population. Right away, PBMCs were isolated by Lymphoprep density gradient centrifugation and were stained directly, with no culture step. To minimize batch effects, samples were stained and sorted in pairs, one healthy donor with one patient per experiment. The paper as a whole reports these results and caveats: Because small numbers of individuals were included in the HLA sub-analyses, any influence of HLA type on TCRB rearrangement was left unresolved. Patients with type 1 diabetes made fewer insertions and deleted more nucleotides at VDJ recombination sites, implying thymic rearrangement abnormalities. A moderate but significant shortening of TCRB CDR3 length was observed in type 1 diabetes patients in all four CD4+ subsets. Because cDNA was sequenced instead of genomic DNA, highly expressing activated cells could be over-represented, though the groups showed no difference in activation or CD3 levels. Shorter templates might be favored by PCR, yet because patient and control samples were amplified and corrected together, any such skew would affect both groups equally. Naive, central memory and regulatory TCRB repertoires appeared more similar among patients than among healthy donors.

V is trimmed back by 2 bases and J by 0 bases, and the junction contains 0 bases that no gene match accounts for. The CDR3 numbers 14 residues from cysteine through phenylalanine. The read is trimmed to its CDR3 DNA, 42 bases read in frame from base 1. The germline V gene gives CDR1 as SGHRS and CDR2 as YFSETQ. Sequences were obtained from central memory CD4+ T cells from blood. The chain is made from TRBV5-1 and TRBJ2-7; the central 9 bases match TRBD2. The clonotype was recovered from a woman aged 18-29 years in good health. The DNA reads TGCGCCAGCAGCTTAGCGGGGGGCTCCTACGAGCAGTACTTC. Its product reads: CASSLAGGSYEQYF.